The present T cell receptor (beta chain) was sequenced within a study of cytomegalovirus exposure and HLA in healthy donors. Study results and caveats: Certain sequence variants were highly shared and formed a cluster, and this cluster was likely a sequencing artifact.

Primers for the PCR totalled 60 Vbeta and 13 Jbeta. Here immunoSEQ multiplex PCR was the method, and the copy in TCRdb shows in-frame clones only, minus some. This sample's table reports approximately 150,000 clones. Healthy bone marrow donors made up the donors. Concerning this clone itself: What it binds is unknown.

The CDR3 loop spans 15 amino acids. Trimming cost V 0 bases and J 0 bases, with 7 bases left between them. From germline, CDR1 is SGHRS and CDR2 YFSETQ. The chain combines TRBV5-1 with TRBJ2-1, with D perhaps matching TRBD1 (6 bases). Material: PBMCs. The sequence was collected from a woman aged 45-60 years in good health and CMV-seronegative. The CDR3 reads CASSLEGVSYNEQFF. CDR3 sequence (DNA): TGCGCCAGCAGCTTGGAGGGGGTCTCCTACAATGAGCAGTTCTTC.